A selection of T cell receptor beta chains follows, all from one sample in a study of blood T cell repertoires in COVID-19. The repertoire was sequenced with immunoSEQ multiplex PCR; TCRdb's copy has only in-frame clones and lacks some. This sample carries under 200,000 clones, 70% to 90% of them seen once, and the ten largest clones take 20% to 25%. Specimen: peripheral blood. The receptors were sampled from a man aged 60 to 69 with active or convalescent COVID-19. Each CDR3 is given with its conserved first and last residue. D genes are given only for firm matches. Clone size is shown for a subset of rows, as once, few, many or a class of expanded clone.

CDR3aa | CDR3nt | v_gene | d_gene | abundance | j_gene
CASSPPGYGNTIYF | TGTGCCAGCAGCCCCCCGGGGTACGGAAACACCATATATTTT | TRBV3-1/TRBV3-2 | . | . | TRBJ1-3
CASSWVRGMNTEAFF | TGTGCCAGCAGCTGGGTGCGGGGTATGAACACTGAAGCTTTCTTT | TRBV5-6 | . | few | TRBJ1-1
CASSYQGTGATF | TGTGCCAGCAGTTACCAGGGGACAGGGGCCACCTTC | TRBV6-5 | TRBD1 | few | TRBJ1-2
CASSLGRSPLHF | TGTGCCAGCAGCTTAGGGCGGTCACCCCTCCACTTT | TRBV11-2 | . | few | TRBJ1-6
CASSLGGLTTDTQYF | TGTGCCAGCAGCTTAGGGGGACTTACCACAGATACGCAGTATTTT | TRBV13 | . | . | TRBJ2-3
CARSLGGGQGSYEQYF | TGTGCCCGCAGCTTGGGGGGGGGACAGGGGTCCTACGAGCAGTACTTC | TRBV5-4 | TRBD1 | . | TRBJ2-7
CASRDSSMMDEQFF | TGTGCCAGCAGGGACTCGTCAATGATGGATGAGCAGTTCTTC | TRBV6-5 | . | . | TRBJ2-1
CASSHGQGGGETQYF | TGTGCCAGCAGCCATGGACAGGGAGGAGGTGAGACCCAGTACTTC | TRBV7-9 | TRBD1 | . | TRBJ2-5
CASSYSYWGQDSPLHF | TGTGCCAGCAGTTACTCTTATTGGGGGCAAGATTCACCCCTCCACTTT | TRBV6-5 | . | few | TRBJ1-6
CASSPGTSANSGNTIYF | TGTGCCAGCAGTCCCGGGACTAGCGCCAACTCTGGAAACACCATATATTTT | TRBV6-6 | . | . | TRBJ1-3
CASSQAGLANTIYF | TGTGCCAGCAGCCAAGCAGGGTTAGCAAACACCATATATTTT | TRBV3-1/TRBV3-2 | . | . | TRBJ1-3
CASTPHGDYGYTF | TGTGCCAGCACCCCCCACGGGGATTATGGCTACACCTTC | TRBV28 | . | . | TRBJ1-2
CASSYSAGSYEQYF | TGTGCCAGCAGTTACTCAGCGGGCTCCTACGAGCAGTACTTC | TRBV6-6 | . | . | TRBJ2-7
CASSVQTGANVLTF | TGCGCCAGCAGCGTCCAGACTGGGGCCAACGTCCTGACTTTC | TRBV5-1 | . | . | TRBJ2-6
CATSRGANTGELFF | TGTGCCACTAGCAGGGGGGCGAACACCGGGGAGCTGTTTTTT | TRBV11-2 | . | . | TRBJ2-2
CASSAGAGANVLTF | TGTGCCAGTAGTGCGGGGGCTGGGGCCAACGTCCTGACTTTC | TRBV19 | TRBD2 | . | TRBJ2-6
CASIDGTSGYNEQFF | TGTGCCAGCATCGATGGGACTAGCGGGTACAATGAGCAGTTCTTC | TRBV6-6 | TRBD2 | . | TRBJ2-1
CASSERDSYEQYF | TGTGCCAGCTCAGAAAGGGACAGCTACGAGCAGTACTTC | TRBV18 | TRBD1 | many | TRBJ2-7
CAWSEGVARTF | TGTGCCTGGAGTGAGGGGGTCGCCCGCACCTTC | TRBV30 | . | once | TRBJ1-2
CSVEDLGREQYF | TGCAGCGTTGAAGATCTGGGGAGAGAGCAGTACTTC | TRBV29-1 | . | . | TRBJ2-7
CASSQEPGLQETQYF | TGTGCCAGCAGCCAAGAACCGGGACTCCAAGAGACCCAGTACTTC | TRBV4-2 | . | once | TRBJ2-5
CASSLQGENEKLFF | TGCGCCAGCAGCTTACAGGGGGAGAATGAAAAACTGTTTTTT | TRBV5-1 | TRBD1 | . | TRBJ1-4
CASSSNRGAYNEQFF | TGTGCCAGCAGCAGTAACAGGGGGGCCTACAATGAGCAGTTCTTC | TRBV5-6 | TRBD1 | . | TRBJ2-1
CASTRTGFSGGTDTQYF | TGTGCCAGCACCCGGACAGGGTTCTCAGGGGGCACAGATACGCAGTATTTT | TRBV5-4 | TRBD1 | . | TRBJ2-3
CASSAPGQGARQPQHF | TGTGCCAGCAGTGCTCCGGGACAGGGGGCCCGACAGCCCCAGCATTTT | TRBV6-1 | TRBD1 | . | TRBJ1-5
CASSPQIGHGYTF | TGTGCCAGCAGCCCCCAAATCGGTCATGGCTACACCTTC | TRBV11-2 | . | . | TRBJ1-2
CASNLDTSGNNEQFF | TGCGCCAGCAACTTGGATACTAGCGGGAACAATGAGCAGTTCTTC | TRBV5-1 | TRBD2 | . | TRBJ2-1
CASSPSAGSNYGYTF | TGTGCCAGCTCACCCTCGGCCGGGTCTAACTATGGCTACACCTTC | TRBV18 | . | . | TRBJ1-2
CASSQTSGGAWADTQYF | TGTGCCAGCAGCCAAACTAGCGGGGGGGCCTGGGCAGATACGCAGTATTTT | TRBV4-2 | TRBD2 | . | TRBJ2-3
CASSSAGLSTGELFF | TGTGCCAGCAGCTCCGCGGGACTATCGACCGGGGAGCTGTTTTTT | TRBV11-2 | TRBD2 | . | TRBJ2-2
CASSQKPGRATEAFF | TGCGCCAGCAGCCAGAAACCAGGGAGGGCCACTGAAGCTTTCTTT | TRBV5-1 | . | few | TRBJ1-1
CASSEARVRAQYF | TGTGCCAGTAGTGAAGCCAGGGTCCGGGCGCAGTATTTT | TRBV19 | . | . | TRBJ2-3
CASSLGGLGRTGGYEQYF | TGTGCCAGCAGCTTAGGAGGTTTGGGGAGGACAGGGGGTTACGAGCAGTACTTC | TRBV11-2 | TRBD1 | . | TRBJ2-7
CSVEGQGGYEQYF | TGCAGCGTTGAGGGACAGGGAGGCTACGAGCAGTACTTC | TRBV29-1 | TRBD1 | . | TRBJ2-7
CASKLRASGQFSYEQYF | TGTGCCAGTAAACTAAGGGCCTCGGGACAGTTCTCCTACGAGCAGTACTTC | TRBV19 | TRBD1 | few | TRBJ2-7
CASSEMGGPGYEQFF | TGTGCCAGCAGTGAGATGGGGGGGCCCGGCTATGAGCAGTTCTTC | TRBV2 | . | once | TRBJ2-1
CASSAMDSPLQPQHF | TGTGCCAGCAGCGCTATGGACAGTCCCCTTCAGCCCCAGCATTTT | TRBV9 | . | . | TRBJ1-5
CASSTPGGGRQPQHF | TGTGCCAGTAGTACCCCGGGAGGGGGCAGACAGCCCCAGCATTTT | TRBV19 | TRBD1 | . | TRBJ1-5
CASSQERGRWTSGGNQNLLDEQFF | TGTGCCAGCAGCCAAGAGCGGGGGCGATGGACTAGCGGGGGGAACCAGAATCTCCTAGATGAGCAGTTCTTC | TRBV3-1/TRBV3-2 | TRBD2 | . | TRBJ2-1
CASSLEGTPTDTQYF | TGCGCCAGCAGCTTGGAGGGGACTCCCACAGATACGCAGTATTTT | TRBV5-1 | . | . | TRBJ2-3
CASSLGVGLGGTDTQYF | TGCGCCAGCAGCTTGGGTGTAGGACTAGGTGGCACAGATACGCAGTATTTT | TRBV5-1 | TRBD2 | . | TRBJ2-3
CASSLARQEAKNIQYF | TGTGCCAGCAGCTTAGCTAGACAGGAGGCCAAAAACATTCAGTACTTC | TRBV7-9 | . | . | TRBJ2-4
CASSRGQAANYGYTF | TGTGCCAGCTCACGGGGACAGGCAGCTAACTATGGCTACACCTTC | TRBV18 | TRBD1 | . | TRBJ1-2
CASSLGTGVNYGYTF | TGTGCCAGCAGTCTCGGGACAGGGGTTAACTATGGCTACACCTTC | TRBV28 | TRBD1 | . | TRBJ1-2
CASKMADTNTGELFF | TGTGCCAGCAAGATGGCGGACACGAACACCGGGGAGCTGTTTTTT | TRBV2 | . | . | TRBJ2-2
CASSETGGITYGYTF | TGTGCCAGCAGTGAAACAGGGGGCATAACCTATGGCTACACCTTC | TRBV6-1 | TRBD1 | . | TRBJ1-2
CASSLWTGDPDTQYF | TGTGCCAGCTCTTTATGGACAGGGGATCCAGATACGCAGTATTTT | TRBV14 | TRBD1 | . | TRBJ2-3
CASSQVDFTDTQYF | TGTGCCAGCAGCCAAGTAGACTTCACAGATACGCAGTATTTT | TRBV4-2 | . | . | TRBJ2-3
CASGQGETGPYTEAFF | TGTGCTAGTGGTCAAGGGGAAACGGGCCCTTACACTGAAGCTTTCTTT | TRBV12-5 | . | . | TRBJ1-1
CASRPGTGVTNEKLFF | TGTGCCAGCAGACCCGGGACAGGGGTAACTAATGAAAAACTGTTTTTT | TRBV28 | TRBD1 | . | TRBJ1-4
CATSDLQEVAYGYTF | TGTGCCACCAGTGATTTGCAAGAGGTGGCCTATGGCTACACCTTC | TRBV24-1 | . | . | TRBJ1-2
CASSITGAGEQYF | TGTGCCAGCAGCATCACAGGGGCGGGCGAGCAGTACTTC | TRBV11-2 | TRBD1 | . | TRBJ2-7
CASSQGASTEAFF | TGTGCCAGCAGCCAGGGGGCGAGCACTGAAGCTTTCTTT | TRBV3-1/TRBV3-2 | . | . | TRBJ1-1
CASADRGRDNYGYTF | TGTGCCAGTGCCGACAGGGGGCGCGATAACTATGGCTACACCTTC | TRBV19 | TRBD1 | . | TRBJ1-2